This T cell receptor beta chain is drawn from a study of T cell clusters in autoimmune cytopenias. Some 40,000 genome equivalents of blood DNA were amplified for TRB. In the case of this clonotype: Its specificity is not known.

The CDR3 is 13 amino acids. Per germline, CDR1 MNHNS and CDR2 SASEGT. Regarding the study as a whole: Physiological T cell clusters of healthy donors were apparently absent in primary autoimmune cytopenia patients.

TRB was amplified by touch-down multiplex PCR, primer pools A and B combined. TCRdb processed the multiplex PCR reads again and assigns one entry to each CDR3 protein, with no DNA. In all, the sample yields 3,500 to 4,500 distinct CDR3 sequences. Separately, the same data were catalogued under a study of T cell repertoires in aging, cancer and after chemotherapy. According to that study: The repertoire data cannot show anything about immunological memory following chemotherapy.

The chain couples TRBV6-1 to TRBJ1-5. Sequences were obtained from peripheral blood. This clonotype originated in a human donor with an autoimmune cytopenia or autoimmune hepatitis (not recorded which). CDR3 loop: CASGRDLWQPQHF.